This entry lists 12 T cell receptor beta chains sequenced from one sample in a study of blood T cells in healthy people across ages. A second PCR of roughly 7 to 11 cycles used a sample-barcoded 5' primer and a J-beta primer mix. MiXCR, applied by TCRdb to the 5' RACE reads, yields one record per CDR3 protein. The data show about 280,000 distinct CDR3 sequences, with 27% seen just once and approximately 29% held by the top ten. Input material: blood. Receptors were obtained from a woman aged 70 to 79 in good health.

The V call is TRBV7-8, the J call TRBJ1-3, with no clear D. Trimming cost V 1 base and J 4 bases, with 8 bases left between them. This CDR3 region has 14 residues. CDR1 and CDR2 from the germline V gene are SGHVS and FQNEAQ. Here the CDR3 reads CASSLGGMGNTIYF. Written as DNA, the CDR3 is TGTGCCAGCAGCTTAGGTGGAATGGGAAACACCATATATTTT.

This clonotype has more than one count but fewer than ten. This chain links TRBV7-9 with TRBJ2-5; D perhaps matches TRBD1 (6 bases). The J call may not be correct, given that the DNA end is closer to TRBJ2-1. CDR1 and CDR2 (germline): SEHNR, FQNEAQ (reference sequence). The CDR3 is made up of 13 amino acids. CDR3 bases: TGTGCCAGCAGCGCACAGGGTGTGGGTGAGCAGTTCTTC. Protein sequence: CASSAQGVGEQFF.

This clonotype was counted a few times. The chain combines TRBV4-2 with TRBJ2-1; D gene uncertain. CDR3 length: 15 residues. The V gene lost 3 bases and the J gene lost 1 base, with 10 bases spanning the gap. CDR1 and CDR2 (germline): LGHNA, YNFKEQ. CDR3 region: CASSQVAKSYNEQFF. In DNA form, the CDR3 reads TGTGCCAGCAGCCAGGTCGCCAAGTCCTACAATGAGCAGTTCTTC.

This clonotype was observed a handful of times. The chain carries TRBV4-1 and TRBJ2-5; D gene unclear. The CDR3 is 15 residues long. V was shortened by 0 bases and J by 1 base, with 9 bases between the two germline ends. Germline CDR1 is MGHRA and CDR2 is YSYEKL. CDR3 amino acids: CASSQDWSPQETQYF. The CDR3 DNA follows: TGCGCCAGCAGCCAAGATTGGAGTCCCCAAGAGACCCAGTACTTC.

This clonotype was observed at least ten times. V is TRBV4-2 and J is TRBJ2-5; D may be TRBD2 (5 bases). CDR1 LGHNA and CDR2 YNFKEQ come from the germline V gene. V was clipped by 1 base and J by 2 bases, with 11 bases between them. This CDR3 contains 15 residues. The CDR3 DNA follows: TGTGCCAGCAGCCAAGGGTTAAGCGGACAAGAGACCCAGTACTTC. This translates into CASSQGLSGQETQYF.

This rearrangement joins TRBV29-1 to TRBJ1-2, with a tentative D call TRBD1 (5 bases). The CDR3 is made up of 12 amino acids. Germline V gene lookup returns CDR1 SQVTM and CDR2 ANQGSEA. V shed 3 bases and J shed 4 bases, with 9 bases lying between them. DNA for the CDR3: TGCAGCGTTGAGCGACAGAGCTATGGCTACACCTTC. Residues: CSVERQSYGYTF.

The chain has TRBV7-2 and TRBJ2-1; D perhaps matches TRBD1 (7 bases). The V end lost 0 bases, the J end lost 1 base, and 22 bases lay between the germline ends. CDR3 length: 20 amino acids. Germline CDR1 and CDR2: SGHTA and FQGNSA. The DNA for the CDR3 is TGTGCCAGCAGCTTAGCGACAGGGCGGCCGGGACTCTATTCCTACAATGAGCAGTTCTTC. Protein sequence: CASSLATGRPGLYSYNEQFF.

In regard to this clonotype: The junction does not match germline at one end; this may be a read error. Here the CDR3 reads CTSSLGGARDYEQYF. The CDR3 DNA sequence: TGTACCAGCAGCTTAGGGGGGGCGCGGGACTACGAGCAGTACTTC. J is TRBJ2-7 and V is TRBV7-8, with D tentatively TRBD2 (7 bases). CDR1 is SGHVS, CDR2 FQNEAQ, per germline. This CDR3 comprises 15 residues.

The CDR3 region has the DNA TGCAGCGTTGATAGAGACGGTTATGAAGCTTTCTTT. Protein product: CSVDRDGYEAFF. The chain links TRBV29-1 to TRBJ1-1; D not certain. CDR1 and CDR2 (germline): SQVTM, ANQGSEA. This CDR3 is 12 amino acids long. The V and J ends lost 3 bases and 7 bases respectively, with 12 bases between them.

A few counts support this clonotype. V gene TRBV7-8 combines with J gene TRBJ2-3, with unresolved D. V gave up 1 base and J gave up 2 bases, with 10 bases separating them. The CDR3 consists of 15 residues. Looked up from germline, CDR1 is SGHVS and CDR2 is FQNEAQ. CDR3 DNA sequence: TGTGCCAGCAGCTTAGATGGTCTCCACACAGATACGCAGTATTTT. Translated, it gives CASSLDGLHTDTQYF.

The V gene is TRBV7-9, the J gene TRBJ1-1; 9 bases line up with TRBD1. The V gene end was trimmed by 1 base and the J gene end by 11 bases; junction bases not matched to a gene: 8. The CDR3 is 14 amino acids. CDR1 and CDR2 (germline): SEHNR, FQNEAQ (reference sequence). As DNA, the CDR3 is TGTGCCAGCAGCTTAGGGACAGGGGTCGAGAAGGCTTTCTTT. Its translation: CASSLGTGVEKAFF.

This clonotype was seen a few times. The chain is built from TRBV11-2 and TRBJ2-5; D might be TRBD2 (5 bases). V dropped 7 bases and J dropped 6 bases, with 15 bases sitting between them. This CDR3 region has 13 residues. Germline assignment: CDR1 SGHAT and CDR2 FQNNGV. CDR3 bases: TGTGCCAGCAACGCGGGCCTCACGAAGACCCAGTACTTC. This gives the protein CASNAGLTKTQYF.